This T cell receptor beta chain was identified in a study of T cell responses to AZD1222 COVID-19 vaccine. Across the study: Doses given second, at about 4 or about 12 weeks, were pooled.

CDR1 and CDR2 (germline): MNHEY, SVGAGI. Trimming removed 6 bases at V and 0 bases at J, with 11 bases between. This CDR3 is 14 amino acids long. The repertoire was sequenced with immunoSEQ multiplex PCR; TCRdb's copy has only in-frame clones and lacks some. The sample holds about 160,000 clones, approximately 93% seen once. The chain has TRBV6-5 and TRBJ1-1; D call uncertain. The clonotype originates from an adult in good health. The specimen was peripheral blood, collected on day 0 of AZD1222 vaccination. The DNA of the CDR3 is TGTGCCAGCAGCCTGTATGAGGTGAACACTGAAGCTTTCTTT. Translated: CASSLYEVNTEAFF.